This TCR beta chain was recovered during a study of shared clonotypes between healthy human individuals (dated by TCRdb to the early 2020s). Study-level background: Three men and two women, aged 18 to 49 years, made up the cohort. For each donor, three plates each were used for CD4 naive and CD4 memory, two plates were used for CD8 naive, and one plate was used for CD8 memory. The study deeply sequenced blood TCR repertoires of five healthy adults to estimate repertoire size and the extent of clonotype sharing between individuals. To increase sequencing depth and limit assay-specific biases, TCR repertoire library preparation and sequencing were carried out by different laboratories using diverse techniques. Each donor's leukapheresis produced roughly between about 0.85 and 10 billion PBMCs. Study-wide conclusions, independent of this receptor: Incomplete sequencing was indicated by rarefaction of sorted-subset datasets, despite the large sequencing depth. Higher generation probabilities were observed for clonotypes shared by all four sorted-subset donors than for non-shared clonotypes. Pairwise subsampling led to the expectation that sequencing depth would affect the degree of clonotype sharing among donors. Sampling was limited to blood, and TCR repertoires in tissue likely differ from TCR repertoires in blood. The genetic and exposure-history diversity represented was limited by the small number of donors. Estimated clonotype richness was generally larger for naive than for memory subsets. Sharing across a handful of donors was observed for approximately 5% of naive CD4, over 3% of naive CD8, over 2% of memory CD4, and roughly 0.4% of memory CD8 clonotypes.

CD8 naive samples consisted of CD45RO-negative cells that were positively selected for CCR7, yielding a CD45RA+CCR7+ population without TemRA cells. Healthy HIV-negative adults with no recently reported acute infections or vaccinations were included as donors. Every donor was a Caucasian adult living in Nashville, Tennessee, USA. After blood collection by leukapheresis, PBMCs were isolated using Ficoll-Histopaque density gradient centrifugation and then cryopreserved in the vapor phase of liquid nitrogen. Analytical flow cytometry was used to check the purity and quantity of every magnetically sorted T cell population. Genomic DNA was isolated from every sorted fraction and measured by UV absorbance on a Nanodrop 2000c. Using the deep immunoSEQ assay, TCR CDR3 regions were amplified from genomic DNA by multiplex PCR. Extracted genomic DNA from each cell subset was distributed evenly across all wells of several immunoSEQ 96-well plates, and each plate was treated as a replicate. For sorted subsets, 150 to 250 ng of genomic DNA, equivalent to 25,000 to 30,000 T cell genomes, went into each replicate PCR. Purified libraries were quantified with a Qubit 3.0 fluorometer, sized on a Bioanalyzer 2100, and re-quantified with the KAPA Library Quantification kit. A separate single-read 150-cycle Illumina NextSeq 550 flow cell was used to sequence each immunoSEQ 96-well plate. Regarding the original processing steps: The immunoSEQ output contained only junctional sequences without quality scores, so filtering could not match that applied to full-length reads. Sequences were annotated with PyIR, a Python wrapper for IgBLAST v1.9, and V/J genes and CDR3 were assigned using IMGT germline references. Any read was removed if the V/J assignment was weak (E-value above 1e-6), the CDR3 was missing, or the read contained stop codons, out-of-frame junctions, or ambiguous translated residues. V3J clonotypes were defined as sequences sharing the same inferred V gene, J gene, and CDR3 amino acid sequence. Percentage overlap between repertoires was calculated by dividing the number of shared unique clonotypes by the size of the smaller repertoire. RTK rarefaction, the Chao1 estimator, and Recon v2.1 estimates of unobserved clonotypes were used to assess repertoire richness. For all TCRbeta clonotypes obtained by the gDNA method from a handful of donors, generation probabilities were computed with OLGA. In its TCRdb copy, this immuneACCESS table keeps in-frame sequences only and misses some clones. Where compared with another copy, unresolved V genes explain less than half of these, and the others have no known cause. V, J and clone size are those of that table, while D and trimming were read from the DNA. Present in this sample are roughly 2,000,000 clones, about 95% of which were seen just once. The ten largest clones take up roughly 1.2% of the sample.

Taken from cysteine to phenylalanine, the CDR3 has 15 residues. The DNA shown is the 45-base CDR3, in frame from base 1. CDR1 is given as GTSNPN and CDR2 as SVGIG, both from the germline V gene (reference sequence). Deletion took 3 bases off V and 2 bases off J, with a span of 16 bases between the germline ends. Notes on this clone: Its target antigen remains unknown. Per-base quality was not reported, and no clone a single base away is much larger than it.

Source material: naive CD8+ T cells sorted from blood. This specimen's cell subset or site label, interpreted: CD45RA+CCR7+. The TCR sequence derives from a man younger than 35 in good health. The chain is assembled from TRBV30 and TRBJ2-5, with the D segment identity uncertain. CDR3 loop: CAWRGYTEGQETQYF. The nucleotide sequence reads TGTGCCTGGAGAGGTTACACCGAAGGGCAAGAGACCCAGTACTTC. The CDR3, completed at both ends by the reference TRBV30 and TRBJ2-5 genes, gives the full variable domain SQTIHQWPATLVQPVGSPLSLECTVEGTSNPNLYWYRQAAGRGLQLLFYSVGIGQISSEVPQNLSASRPQDRQFILSSKKLLLSDSGFYLCAWRGYTEGQETQYFGPGTRLLVL.